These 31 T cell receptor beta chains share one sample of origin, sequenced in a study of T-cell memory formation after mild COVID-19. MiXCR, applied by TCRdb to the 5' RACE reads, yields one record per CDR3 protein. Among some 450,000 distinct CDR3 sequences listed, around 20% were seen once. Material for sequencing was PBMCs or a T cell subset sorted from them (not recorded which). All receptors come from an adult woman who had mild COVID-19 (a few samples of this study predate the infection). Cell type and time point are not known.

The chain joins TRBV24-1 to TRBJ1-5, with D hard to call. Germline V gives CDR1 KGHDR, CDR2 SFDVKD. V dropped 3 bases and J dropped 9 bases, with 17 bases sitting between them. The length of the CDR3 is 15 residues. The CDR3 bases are TGTGCCACCAGTGATCCCGGGAAACCCTCATCGCCCCAGCATTTT. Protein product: CATSDPGKPSSPQHF.

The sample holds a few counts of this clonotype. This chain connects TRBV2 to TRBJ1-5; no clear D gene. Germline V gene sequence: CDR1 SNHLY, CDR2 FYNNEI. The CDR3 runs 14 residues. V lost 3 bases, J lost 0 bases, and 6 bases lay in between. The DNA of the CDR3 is TGTGCCAGCAGTGATCCATATAGCAATCAGCCCCAGCATTTT. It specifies CASSDPYSNQPQHF.

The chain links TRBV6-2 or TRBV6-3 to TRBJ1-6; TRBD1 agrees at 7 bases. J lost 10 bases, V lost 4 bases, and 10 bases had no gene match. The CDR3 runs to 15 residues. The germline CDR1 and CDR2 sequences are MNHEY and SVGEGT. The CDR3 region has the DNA TGTGCCAGCAGTTCACAACAGGGACAGCGCTCACCCCTCCACTTT. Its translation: CASSSQQGQRSPLHF.

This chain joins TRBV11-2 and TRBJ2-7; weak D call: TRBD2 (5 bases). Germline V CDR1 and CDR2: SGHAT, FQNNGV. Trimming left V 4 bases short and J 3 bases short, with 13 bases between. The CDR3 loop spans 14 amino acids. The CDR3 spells CASSSRTPSYEQYF. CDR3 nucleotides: TGTGCCAGCAGCTCCCGGACTCCCAGCTACGAGCAGTACTTC.

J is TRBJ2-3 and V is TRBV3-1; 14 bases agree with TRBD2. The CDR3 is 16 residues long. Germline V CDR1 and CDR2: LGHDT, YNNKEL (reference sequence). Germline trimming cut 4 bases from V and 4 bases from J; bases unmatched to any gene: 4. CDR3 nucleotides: TGTGCCAGCAGCCCATGGACTAGCGGGAGGTCAGATACGCAGTATTTT. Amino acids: CASSPWTSGRSDTQYF.

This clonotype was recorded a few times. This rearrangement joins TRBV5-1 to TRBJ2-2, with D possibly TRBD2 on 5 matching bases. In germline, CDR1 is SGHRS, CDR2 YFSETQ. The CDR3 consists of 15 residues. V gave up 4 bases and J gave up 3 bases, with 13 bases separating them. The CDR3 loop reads CASSRLRADTGELFF. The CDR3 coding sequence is TGCGCCAGCAGCCGCCTGAGGGCCGACACCGGGGAGCTGTTTTTT.

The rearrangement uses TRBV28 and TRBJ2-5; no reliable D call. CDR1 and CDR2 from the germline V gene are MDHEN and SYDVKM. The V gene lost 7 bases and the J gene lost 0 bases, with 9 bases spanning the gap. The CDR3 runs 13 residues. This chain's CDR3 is CASNLGNQETQYF. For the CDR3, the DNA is TGTGCCAGCAATCTGGGCAACCAAGAGACCCAGTACTTC.

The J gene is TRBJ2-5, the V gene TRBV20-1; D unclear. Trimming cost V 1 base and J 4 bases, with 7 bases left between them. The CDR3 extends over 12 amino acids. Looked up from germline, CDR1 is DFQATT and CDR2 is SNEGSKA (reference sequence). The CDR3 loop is CSARGPGETQYF. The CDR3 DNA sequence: TGCAGTGCTAGAGGTCCGGGAGAGACCCAGTACTTC.

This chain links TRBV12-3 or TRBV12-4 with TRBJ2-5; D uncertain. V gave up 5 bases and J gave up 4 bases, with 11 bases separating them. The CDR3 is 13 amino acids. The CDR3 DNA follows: TGTGCCAGCAGTCCTCTTTGGGGAGAGACCCAGTACTTC. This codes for CASSPLWGETQYF.

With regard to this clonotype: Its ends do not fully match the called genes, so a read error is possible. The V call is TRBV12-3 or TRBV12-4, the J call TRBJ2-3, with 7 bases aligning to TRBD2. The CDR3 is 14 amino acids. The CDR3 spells CAGSLLAGADTQYF. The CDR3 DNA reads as TGTGCCGGCAGTTTGTTGGCGGGGGCAGATACGCAGTATTTT.

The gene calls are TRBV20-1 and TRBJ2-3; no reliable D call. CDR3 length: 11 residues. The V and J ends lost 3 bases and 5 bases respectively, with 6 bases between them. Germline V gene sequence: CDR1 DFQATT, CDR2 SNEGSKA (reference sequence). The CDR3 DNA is TGCAGTGCTAGTGTATTAGATACGCAGTATTTT. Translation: CSASVLDTQYF.

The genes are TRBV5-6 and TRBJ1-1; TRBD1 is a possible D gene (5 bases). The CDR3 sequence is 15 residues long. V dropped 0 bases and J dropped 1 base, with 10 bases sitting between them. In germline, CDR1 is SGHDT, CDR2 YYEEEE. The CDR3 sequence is CASSLADTANTEAFF. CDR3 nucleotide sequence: TGTGCCAGCAGCTTGGCGGACACAGCGAACACTGAAGCTTTCTTT.

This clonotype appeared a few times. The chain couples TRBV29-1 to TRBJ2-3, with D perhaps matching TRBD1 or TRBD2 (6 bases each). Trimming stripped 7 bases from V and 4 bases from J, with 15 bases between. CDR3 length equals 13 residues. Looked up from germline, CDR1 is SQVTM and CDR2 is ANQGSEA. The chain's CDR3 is CSASSGGPDTQYF. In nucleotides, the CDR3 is TGCAGCGCAAGCTCTGGGGGGCCAGATACGCAGTATTTT.

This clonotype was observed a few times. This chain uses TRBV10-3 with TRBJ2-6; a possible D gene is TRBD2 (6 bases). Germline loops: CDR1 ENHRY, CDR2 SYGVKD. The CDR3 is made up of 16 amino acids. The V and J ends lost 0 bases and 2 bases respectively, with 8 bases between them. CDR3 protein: CAISESTRAGANVLTF. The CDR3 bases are TGTGCCATCAGTGAGTCGACTAGAGCTGGGGCCAACGTCCTGACTTTC.

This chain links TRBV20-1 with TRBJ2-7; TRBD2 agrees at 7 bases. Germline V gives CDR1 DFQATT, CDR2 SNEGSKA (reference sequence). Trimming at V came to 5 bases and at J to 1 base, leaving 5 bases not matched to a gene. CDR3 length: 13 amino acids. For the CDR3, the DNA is TGCAGTGCTTTAAGCGGGGCTTCCTACGAGCAGTACTTC. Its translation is CSALSGASYEQYF.

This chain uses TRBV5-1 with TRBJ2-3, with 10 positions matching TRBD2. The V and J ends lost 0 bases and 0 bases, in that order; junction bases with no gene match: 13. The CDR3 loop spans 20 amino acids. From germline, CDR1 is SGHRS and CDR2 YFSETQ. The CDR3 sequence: CASSLVGRLAGVSSTDTQYF. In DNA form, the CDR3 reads TGCGCCAGCAGCTTGGTGGGAAGGCTAGCGGGGGTCTCGAGCACAGATACGCAGTATTTT.

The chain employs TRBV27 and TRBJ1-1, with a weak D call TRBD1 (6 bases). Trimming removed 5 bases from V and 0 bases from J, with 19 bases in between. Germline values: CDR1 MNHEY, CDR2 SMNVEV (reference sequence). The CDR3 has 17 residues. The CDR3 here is CASSRVGGRGVNTEAFF. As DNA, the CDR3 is TGTGCCAGCAGTCGTGTGGGGGGCCGGGGGGTGAACACTGAAGCTTTCTTT.

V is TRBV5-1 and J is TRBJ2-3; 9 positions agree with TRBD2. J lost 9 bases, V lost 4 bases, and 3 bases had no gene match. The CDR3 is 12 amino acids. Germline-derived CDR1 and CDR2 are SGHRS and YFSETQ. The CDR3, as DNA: TGCGCCAGCAGCCCGGGACTAGCAACGCAGTATTTT. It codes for CASSPGLATQYF.

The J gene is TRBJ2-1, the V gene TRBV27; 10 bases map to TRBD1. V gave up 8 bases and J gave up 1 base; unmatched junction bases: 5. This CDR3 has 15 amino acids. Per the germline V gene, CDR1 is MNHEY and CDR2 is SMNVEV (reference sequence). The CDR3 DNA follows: TGTGCCAGCGCACCGGGACAGGGGTCCTACAATGAGCAGTTCTTC. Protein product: CASAPGQGSYNEQFF.

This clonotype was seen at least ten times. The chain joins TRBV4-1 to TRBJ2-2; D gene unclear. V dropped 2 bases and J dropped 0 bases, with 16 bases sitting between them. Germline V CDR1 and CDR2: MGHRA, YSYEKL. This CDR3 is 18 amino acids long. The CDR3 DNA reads TGCGCCAGCAGCCAAATAAATCTCCGAAGCGCGAACACCGGGGAGCTGTTTTTT. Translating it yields CASSQINLRSANTGELFF.

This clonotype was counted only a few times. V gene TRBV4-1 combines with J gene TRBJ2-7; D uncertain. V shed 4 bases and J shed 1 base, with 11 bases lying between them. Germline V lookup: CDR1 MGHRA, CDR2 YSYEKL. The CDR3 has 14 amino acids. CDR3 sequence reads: CASSRGRISYEQYF. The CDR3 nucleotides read TGCGCCAGCAGCCGCGGACGGATATCCTACGAGCAGTACTTC.

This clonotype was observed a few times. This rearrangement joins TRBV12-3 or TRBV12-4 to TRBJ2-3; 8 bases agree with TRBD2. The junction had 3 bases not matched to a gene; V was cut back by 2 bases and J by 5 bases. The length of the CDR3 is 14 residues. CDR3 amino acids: CASSLLLAGDTQYF. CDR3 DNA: TGTGCCAGCAGTTTACTTCTAGCGGGAGATACGCAGTATTTT.

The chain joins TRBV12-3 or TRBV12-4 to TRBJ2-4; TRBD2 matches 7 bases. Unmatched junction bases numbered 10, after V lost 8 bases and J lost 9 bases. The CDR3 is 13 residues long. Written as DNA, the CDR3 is TGTGCCAGCTGGGGAGGGCAGGGAACCATTCAGTACTTC. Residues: CASWGGQGTIQYF.

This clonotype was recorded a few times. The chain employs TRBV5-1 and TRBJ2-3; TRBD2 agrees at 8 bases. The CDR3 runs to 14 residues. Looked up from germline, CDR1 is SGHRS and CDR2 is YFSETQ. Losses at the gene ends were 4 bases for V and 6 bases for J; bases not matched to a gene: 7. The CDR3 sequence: CASSGSGGHDTQYF. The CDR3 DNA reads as TGCGCCAGCAGCGGGAGCGGGGGACATGATACGCAGTATTTT.

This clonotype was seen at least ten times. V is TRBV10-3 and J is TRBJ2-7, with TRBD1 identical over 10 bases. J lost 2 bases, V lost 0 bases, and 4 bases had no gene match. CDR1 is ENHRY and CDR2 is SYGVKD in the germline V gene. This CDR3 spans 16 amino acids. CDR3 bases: TGTGCCATCAGTGAGTCAGGGACAGGGGTAACCTACGAGCAGTACTTC. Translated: CAISESGTGVTYEQYF.

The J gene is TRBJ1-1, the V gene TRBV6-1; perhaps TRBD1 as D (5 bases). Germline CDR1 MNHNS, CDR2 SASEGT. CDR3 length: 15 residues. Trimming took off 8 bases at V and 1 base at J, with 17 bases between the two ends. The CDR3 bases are TGTGCCAGCCTCGAGGCCAAGGGGTGGAACACTGAAGCTTTCTTT. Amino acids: CASLEAKGWNTEAFF.

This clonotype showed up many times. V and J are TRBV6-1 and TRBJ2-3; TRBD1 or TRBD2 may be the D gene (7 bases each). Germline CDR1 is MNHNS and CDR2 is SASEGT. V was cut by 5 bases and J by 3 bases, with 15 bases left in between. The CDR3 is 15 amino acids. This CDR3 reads CASSLRQGGTDTQYF. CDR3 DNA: TGTGCCAGCAGTCTGCGACAGGGAGGGACAGATACGCAGTATTTT.

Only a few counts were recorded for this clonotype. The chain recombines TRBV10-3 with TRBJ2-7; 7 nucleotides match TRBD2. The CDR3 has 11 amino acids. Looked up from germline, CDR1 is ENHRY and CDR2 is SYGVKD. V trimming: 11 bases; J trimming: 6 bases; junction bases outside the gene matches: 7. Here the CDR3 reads CAVRDYREQYF. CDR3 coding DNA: TGTGCCGTCCGGGACTATCGCGAGCAGTACTTC.

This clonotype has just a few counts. For the CDR3, the DNA is TGTGCCAGCAGTTACTCGACGGGCAGCACAGATACGCAGTATTTT. Translation: CASSYSTGSTDTQYF. The chain is built from TRBV6-5 and TRBJ2-3; D unresolved. The germline CDR1 and CDR2 sequences are MNHEY and SVGAGI. The CDR3 has 15 amino acids. Between the trimmed V and J ends, which lost 0 bases and 0 bases, there was a span of 7 bases.

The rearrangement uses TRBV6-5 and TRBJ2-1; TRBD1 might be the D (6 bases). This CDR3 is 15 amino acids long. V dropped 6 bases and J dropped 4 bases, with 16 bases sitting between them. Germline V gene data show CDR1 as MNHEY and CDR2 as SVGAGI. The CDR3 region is CASRITGTPYNEQFF. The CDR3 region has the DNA TGTGCCAGCAGGATTACAGGGACCCCGTACAATGAGCAGTTCTTC.

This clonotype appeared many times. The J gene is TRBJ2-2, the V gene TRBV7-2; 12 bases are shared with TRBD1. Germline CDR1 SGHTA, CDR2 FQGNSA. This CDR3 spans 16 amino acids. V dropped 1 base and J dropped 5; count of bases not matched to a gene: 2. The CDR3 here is CASSLGGQGATGELFF. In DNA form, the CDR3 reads TGTGCCAGCAGCTTAGGGGGACAGGGGGCAACCGGGGAGCTGTTTTTT.